Each of the 20 T cell receptor beta chains below was sequenced from the same sample in a study of T cells in pancreatic ductal adenocarcinoma. The selected patients with pancreatic ductal adenocarcinoma had surgery but no neoadjuvant therapy. Sequencing used immunoSEQ multiplex PCR; TCRdb keeps in-frame clones, though not all of them. The sample has about 16,000 clones, about nine tenths seen once. The sequencing sample was made of PBMCs. These receptors came from a human donor with pancreatic ductal adenocarcinoma.

The V and J genes are TRBV5-1 and TRBJ2-1; 8 bases are a match to TRBD2. In germline, CDR1 is SGHRS, CDR2 YFSETQ. Losses at the gene ends were 0 bases for V and 3 bases for J; bases not matched to a gene: 11. CDR3 size: 18 residues. As DNA, the CDR3 is TGCGCCAGCAGCTTGGATGAGGCGGGAGGAAATTTCTACAATGAGCAGTTCTTC. Translation: CASSLDEAGGNFYNEQFF. Supplemented by reference TRBV5-1 and TRBJ2-1, the full variable domain reads KAGVTQTPRYLIKTRGQQVTLSCSPISGHRSVSWYQQTPGQGLQFLFEYFSETQRNKGNFPGRFSGRQFSNSRSEMNVSTLELGDSALYLCASSLDEAGGNFYNEQFFGPGTRLTVL.

The rearrangement links TRBV6-6 to TRBJ1-6, with 7 bases lining up with TRBD1. Unmatched junction bases numbered 6, after V lost 5 bases and J lost 8 bases. Germline V gene sequence: CDR1 MNHNY, CDR2 SVGAGI (reference sequence). The CDR3 contains 14 residues. The CDR3 sequence is CASSTGTEDSPLHF. The CDR3 bases are TGTGCCAGCAGTACCGGGACAGAGGATTCACCCCTCCACTTT.

The chain uses TRBV19 and TRBJ1-1; no firm D call. Germline V gene data show CDR1 as LNHDA and CDR2 as SQIVND (reference sequence). The V end was cut by 2 bases, the J end by 2 bases, with 9 bases between. The length of the CDR3 is 14 residues. The CDR3 is CASSIFSSNTEAFF. The CDR3 DNA sequence: TGTGCCAGTAGTATATTTAGTTCAAACACTGAAGCTTTCTTT.

The chain couples TRBV15 to TRBJ2-5; maybe TRBD2 (6 bases). The CDR3 consists of 15 residues. V gave up 0 bases and J gave up 1 base, with 9 bases separating them. The V gene's germline CDR1 is LNHNV and CDR2 YYDKDF (reference sequence). CDR3 in amino acids: CATSRDVGSQETQYF. CDR3 coding DNA: TGTGCCACCAGCAGAGATGTCGGGAGCCAAGAGACCCAGTACTTC.

V gene TRBV19 combines with J gene TRBJ2-1; 8 nucleotides line up with TRBD2. Germline loops: CDR1 LNHDA, CDR2 SQIVND (reference sequence). V shed 5 bases, J shed 6 bases, and the junction held 15 bases outside the gene matches. The CDR3 contains 17 residues. The DNA of the CDR3 is TGTGCCAGTAGTCCAACCCTAACCGCGGGGGGTTCCAATGAGCAGTTCTTC. It encodes CASSPTLTAGGSNEQFF. The whole variable domain, filled in from reference TRBV19 and TRBJ2-1, reads DGGITQSPKYLFRKEGQNVTLSCEQNLNHDAMYWYRQDPGQGLRLIYYSQIVNDFQKGDIAEGYSVSREKKESFPLTVTSAQKNPTAFYLCASSPTLTAGGSNEQFFGPGTRLTVL.

The DNA for the CDR3 is TGTGCCAGCAGCTTGGGAGGGGAACAGGGTCCCCGATCCTACGAGCAGTACTTC. This gives the protein CASSLGGEQGPRSYEQYF. The chain links TRBV5-5 to TRBJ2-7; D is possibly TRBD1 (6 bases). Germline assignment: CDR1 SGHKS and CDR2 YYEKEE (reference sequence). V lost 0 bases to trimming and J lost 1 base, with 20 bases between them. This CDR3 region has 18 residues.

This clone is medium-sized. CDR3 amino acids: CASSLQEGPNYGYTF. The CDR3 bases are TGTGCCAGCAGCTTACAAGAGGGTCCTAACTATGGCTACACCTTC. The chain couples TRBV7-6 to TRBJ1-2; D uncertain. Trimming cost V 2 bases and J 0 bases, with 10 bases left between them. The CDR3 covers 15 residues. In germline, CDR1 is SGHVS, CDR2 FNYEAQ. Supplemented by reference TRBV7-6 and TRBJ1-2, the full variable domain reads GAGVSQSPRYKVTKRGQDVALRCDPISGHVSLYWYRQALGQGPEFLTYFNYEAQQDKSGLPNDRFSAERPEGSISTLTIQRTEQRDSAMYRCASSLQEGPNYGYTFGSGTRLTVV.

This clone was detected once. This chain connects TRBV28 to TRBJ2-2; no definite D call. The CDR3 has 15 amino acids. CDR1 and CDR2 (germline): MDHEN, SYDVKM. Trimming left V 2 bases short and J 4 bases short, with 11 bases between. Written as DNA, the CDR3 is TGTGCCAGCAGTTTAATGGCGACTGCCACCGGGGAGCTGTTTTTT. Residues: CASSLMATATGELFF.

The V gene is TRBV19, the J gene TRBJ1-5; 8 bases agree with TRBD1. The CDR3 has 16 residues. Germline CDR1 is LNHDA and CDR2 is SQIVND (reference sequence). V lost 5 bases and J lost 7; bases outside the gene matches: 13. This chain's CDR3 is CASSLKDRAVRQPQHF. Written as DNA, the CDR3 is TGTGCCAGTAGTCTTAAGGACAGGGCGGTCAGACAGCCCCAGCATTTT.

This sequence joins TRBV9 and TRBJ2-3; possibly TRBD2 for D (5 bases). V gave up 1 base and J gave up 4 bases, with 10 bases separating them. CDR3 size: 14 residues. Germline values: CDR1 SGDLS, CDR2 YYNGEE. CDR3 protein: CASSVLSRADTQYF. The CDR3 DNA is TGTGCCAGCAGCGTATTGTCGAGGGCAGATACGCAGTATTTT.

The gene calls are TRBV5-1 and TRBJ2-6; D gene unclear. This CDR3 is built from 13 residues. In germline, CDR1 is SGHRS, CDR2 YFSETQ. Trimming left V 7 bases short and J 4 bases short, with 9 bases between. The CDR3 sequence is CASGPPGANVLTF. Here the CDR3 DNA reads TGCGCCAGCGGCCCCCCAGGGGCCAACGTCCTGACTTTC.

This clone was observed once. J is TRBJ1-2 and V is TRBV4-3; D ambiguous. The length of the CDR3 is 14 residues. CDR1 is LGHNA and CDR2 is YSLEER in the germline V gene. With 0 bases removed from V and 4 bases from J, the gap between germline ends came to 9 bases. CDR3: CASSQEGRIYGYTF. In DNA, the CDR3 is TGCGCCAGCAGCCAAGAGGGCCGGATCTATGGCTACACCTTC.

The CDR3 region is CASSSQRGVVSYEQYF. DNA for the CDR3: TGTGCCAGCAGTTCCCAGCGGGGGGTGGTTTCCTACGAGCAGTACTTC. This chain links TRBV28 with TRBJ2-7; 9 nucleotides agree with TRBD2. J lost 1 base, V lost 4 bases, and 8 bases had no gene match. CDR3 length: 16 amino acids. Germline lookup yields CDR1 MDHEN and CDR2 SYDVKM.

The chain combines TRBV5-1 with TRBJ2-1; D may be TRBD1 (6 bases). With 5 bases removed from V and 3 bases from J, the gap between germline ends came to 6 bases. In germline, CDR1 is SGHRS, CDR2 YFSETQ. This CDR3 is built from 12 residues. The CDR3 loop is CASRDSYNEQFF. For the CDR3, the DNA is TGCGCCAGCAGGGACAGCTACAATGAGCAGTTCTTC.

The rearrangement joins TRBV7-9 to TRBJ2-7, with TRBD2 as a possible D gene (5 bases). V was trimmed by 2 bases and J by 5 bases, leaving 16 bases between them. The germline V gene has CDR1 SEHNR and CDR2 FQNEAQ (reference sequence). The CDR3 runs 15 residues. Written as DNA, the CDR3 is TGTGCCAGCAGCTTACCCGGGGTGGGGTTCGACGAGCAGTACTTC. The encoded protein is CASSLPGVGFDEQYF.

This clone has a handful of counts. V gene TRBV5-1 combines with J gene TRBJ2-7; no clear D gene. Germline V gene lookup returns CDR1 SGHRS and CDR2 YFSETQ. This CDR3 spans 12 amino acids. V lost 0 bases, J lost 3 bases, and 4 bases lay in between. The CDR3 DNA follows: TGCGCCAGCAGCTTGGCAGACTACGAGCAGTACTTC. Translating it yields CASSLADYEQYF. Based on the CDR3 plus reference TRBV5-1 and TRBJ2-7, the full variable domain is KAGVTQTPRYLIKTRGQQVTLSCSPISGHRSVSWYQQTPGQGLQFLFEYFSETQRNKGNFPGRFSGRQFSNSRSEMNVSTLELGDSALYLCASSLADYEQYFGPGTRLTVT.

The rearrangement links TRBV9 to TRBJ2-1; weak D call: TRBD2 (5 bases). The V and J ends lost 3 bases and 7 bases respectively, with 14 bases between them. Germline loops: CDR1 SGDLS, CDR2 YYNGEE. CDR3 size: 14 residues. The CDR3 DNA sequence: TGTGCCAGCAGCGCGACAACACTAGGAAATGAGCAGTTCTTC. It codes for CASSATTLGNEQFF.

V is TRBV28 and J is TRBJ1-2; D call uncertain. From germline, CDR1 is MDHEN and CDR2 SYDVKM. V lost 7 bases and J 8 bases, leaving 20 bases between the germline ends. There are 14 residues in the CDR3. CDR3: CASILAWGREGYTF. In nucleotides, the CDR3 is TGTGCCAGCATCTTAGCCTGGGGTCGGGAAGGCTACACCTTC.

The chain joins TRBV27 to TRBJ2-3; 8 nucleotides agree with TRBD1. CDR3 length: 13 residues. The V gene end was trimmed by 8 bases and the J gene end by 5 bases; junction bases not matched to a gene: 6. Germline assignment: CDR1 MNHEY and CDR2 SMNVEV (reference sequence). The CDR3 loop reads CASSGQGLDTQYF. The CDR3 bases are TGTGCCAGCTCCGGACAGGGTTTAGATACGCAGTATTTT.

J is TRBJ1-2 and V is TRBV29-1; a weak D match, TRBD1 (6 bases). The V gene lost 6 bases and the J gene lost 3 bases, with 8 bases spanning the gap. The CDR3 consists of 11 residues. The germline CDR1 and CDR2 sequences are SQVTM and ANQGSEA. The CDR3 loop is CSVGQYYGYTF. The CDR3 DNA is TGCAGCGTCGGACAGTACTATGGCTACACCTTC.